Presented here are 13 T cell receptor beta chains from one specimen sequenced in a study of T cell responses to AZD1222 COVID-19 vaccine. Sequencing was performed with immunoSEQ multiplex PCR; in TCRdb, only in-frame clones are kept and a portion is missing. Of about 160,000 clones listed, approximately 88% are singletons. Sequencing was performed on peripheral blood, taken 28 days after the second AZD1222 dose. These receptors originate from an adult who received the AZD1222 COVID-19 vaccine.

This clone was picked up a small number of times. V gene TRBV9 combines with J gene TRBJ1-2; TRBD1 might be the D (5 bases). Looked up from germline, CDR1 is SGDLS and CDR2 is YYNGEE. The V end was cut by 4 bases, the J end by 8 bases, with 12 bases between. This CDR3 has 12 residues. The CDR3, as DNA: TGTGCCAGCAGCCGAGGGGAGGGCGGCTACACCTTC. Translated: CASSRGEGGYTF.

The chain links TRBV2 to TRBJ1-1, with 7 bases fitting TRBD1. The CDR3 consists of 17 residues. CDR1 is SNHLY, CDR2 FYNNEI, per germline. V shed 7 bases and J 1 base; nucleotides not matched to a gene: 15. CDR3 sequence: CASKGPAGRGPNTEAFF. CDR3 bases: TGTGCCAGCAAGGGCCCGGCGGGGAGGGGGCCGAACACTGAAGCTTTCTTT.

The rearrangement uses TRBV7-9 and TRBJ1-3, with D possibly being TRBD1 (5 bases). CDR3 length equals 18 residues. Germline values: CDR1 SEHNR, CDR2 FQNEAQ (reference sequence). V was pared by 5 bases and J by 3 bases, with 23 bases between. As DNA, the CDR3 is TGTGCCAGCAGCCCCACATTCGAGGGGTTCTTCTTTGGAAACACCATATATTTT. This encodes CASSPTFEGFFFGNTIYF. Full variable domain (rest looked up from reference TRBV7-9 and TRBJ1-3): DTGVSQNPRHKITKRGQNVTFRCDPISEHNRLYWYRQTLGQGPEFLTYFQNEAQLEKSRLLSDRFSAERPKGSFSTLEIQRTEQGDSAMYLCASSPTFEGFFFGNTIYFGEGSWLTVV.

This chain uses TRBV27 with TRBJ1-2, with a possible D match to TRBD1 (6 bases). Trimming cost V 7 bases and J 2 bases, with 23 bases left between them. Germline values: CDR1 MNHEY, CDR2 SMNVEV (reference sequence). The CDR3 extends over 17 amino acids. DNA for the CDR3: TGTGCCAGCACCCCCTCCGGGACACTCCGGTCGAACTATGGCTACACCTTC. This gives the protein CASTPSGTLRSNYGYTF.

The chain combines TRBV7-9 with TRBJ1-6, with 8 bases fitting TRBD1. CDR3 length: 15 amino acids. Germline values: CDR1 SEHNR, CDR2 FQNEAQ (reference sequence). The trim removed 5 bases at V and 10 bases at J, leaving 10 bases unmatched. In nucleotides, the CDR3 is TGTGCCAGCAGCGGACCCGGGACAGGTATCTCACCCCTCCACTTT. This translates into CASSGPGTGISPLHF.

The CDR3 is CAAGDRGVDTGELFF. In DNA form, the CDR3 reads TGTGCCGCCGGGGACAGGGGTGTGGACACCGGGGAGCTGTTTTTT. The gene calls are TRBV3-1 (or the pseudogene TRBV3-2) and TRBJ2-2; 10 bases line up with TRBD1. This CDR3 has 15 amino acids. Germline loops: CDR1 LGHDT, CDR2 YNNKEL (reference sequence). V was pared by 11 bases and J by 3 bases, with 9 bases of the junction left unmatched.

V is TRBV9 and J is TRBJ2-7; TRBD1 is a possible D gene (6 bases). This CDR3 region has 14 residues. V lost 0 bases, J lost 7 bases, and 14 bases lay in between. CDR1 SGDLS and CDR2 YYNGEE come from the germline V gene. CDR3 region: CASSVEQGSAEQYF. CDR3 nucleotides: TGTGCCAGCAGCGTAGAACAGGGTTCCGCGGAGCAGTACTTC.

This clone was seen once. This CDR3 is CASSQDPDQQQYF. CDR3 nucleotides: TGCGCCAGCAGCCAAGACCCGGACCAACAGCAGTACTTC. V gene TRBV4-1 combines with J gene TRBJ2-7; D unresolved. V shed 0 bases and J shed 8 bases, with 11 bases lying between them. Per germline, CDR1 MGHRA and CDR2 YSYEKL. This CDR3 is built from 13 residues.

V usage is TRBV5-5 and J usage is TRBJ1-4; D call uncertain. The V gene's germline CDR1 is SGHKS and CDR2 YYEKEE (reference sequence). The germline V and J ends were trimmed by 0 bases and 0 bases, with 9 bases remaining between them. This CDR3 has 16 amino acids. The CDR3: CASSLDRSATNEKLFF. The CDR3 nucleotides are TGTGCCAGCAGCTTGGATCGTAGTGCAACTAATGAAAAACTGTTTTTT.

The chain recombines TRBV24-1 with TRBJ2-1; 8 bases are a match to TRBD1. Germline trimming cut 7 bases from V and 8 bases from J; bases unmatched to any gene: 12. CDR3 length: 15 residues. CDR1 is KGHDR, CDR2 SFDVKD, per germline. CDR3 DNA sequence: TGTGCCACCAGCGATACAGGGGGTAACGCCGATGAGCAGTTCTTC. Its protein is CATSDTGGNADEQFF.

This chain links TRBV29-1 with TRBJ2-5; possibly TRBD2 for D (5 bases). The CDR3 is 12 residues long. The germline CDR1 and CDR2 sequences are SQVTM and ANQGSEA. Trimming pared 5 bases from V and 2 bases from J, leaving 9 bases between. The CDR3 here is CSVLAYQETQYF. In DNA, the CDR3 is TGCAGCGTTTTAGCGTATCAAGAGACCCAGTACTTC.

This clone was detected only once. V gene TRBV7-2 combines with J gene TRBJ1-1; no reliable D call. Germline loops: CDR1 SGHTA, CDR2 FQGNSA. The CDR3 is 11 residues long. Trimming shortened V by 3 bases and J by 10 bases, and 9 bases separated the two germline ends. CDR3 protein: CASSFWEVAFF. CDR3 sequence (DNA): TGTGCCAGCAGCTTCTGGGAAGTAGCTTTCTTT.

CDR3 DNA: TGTGCCAGCAGCAAAACCTTCAGGGGGCCCACAGATACGCAGTATTTT. It specifies CASSKTFRGPTDTQYF. This rearrangement joins TRBV21-1 to TRBJ2-3; TRBD1, as called in the table, went unchecked against the DNA. TRBV21-1 is a documented pseudogene. CDR3 length equals 16 residues.